The 19 T cell receptor beta chains in this list originate from one sample, sequenced in a study of shared clonotypes between healthy human individuals. Profiling relied on immunoSEQ multiplex PCR, and the TCRdb table lists in-frame clones only, not all of them. The table has about 680,000 clones, around two thirds seen once. The sequencing input was memory CD4+ T cells sorted from blood. Documented subset: CD45RA-negative fraction. Receptors were obtained from a woman in her twenties or thirties in good health.

The V call is TRBV5-1, the J call TRBJ1-1; no clear D gene. Per the germline V gene, CDR1 is SGHRS and CDR2 is YFSETQ. Trimming shortened V by 5 bases and J by 0 bases, and 11 bases separated the two germline ends. The CDR3 is 14 residues long. CDR3 sequence (DNA): TGCGCCAGCAGTGGCTCGTCGATGAACACTGAAGCTTTCTTT. This gives the protein CASSGSSMNTEAFF.

Turning to this clone: Other DNA sequences within the sample encode an identical CDR3. The V and J genes are TRBV6-5 and TRBJ2-2; the match to TRBD2 covers 10 bases. There are 15 residues in the CDR3. Germline assignment: CDR1 MNHEY and CDR2 SVGAGI. V was pared by 6 bases and J by 2 bases, with 3 bases of the junction left unmatched. DNA of the CDR3: TGTGCCAGCAGCCGGACTAGCGGAAACACCGGGGAGCTGTTTTTT. The encoded protein is CASSRTSGNTGELFF.

This clone appeared a few times. The chain recombines TRBV6-5 with TRBJ2-7, with unresolved D. The CDR3 length is 13 residues. Trimming removed 5 bases from V and 0 bases from J, with 8 bases in between. The germline V gene encodes CDR1 MNHEY and CDR2 SVGAGI. In nucleotides, the CDR3 is TGTGCCAGCAGTCCGACGGGCTCCTACGAGCAGTACTTC. Translating it yields CASSPTGSYEQYF.

The chain employs TRBV5-1 and TRBJ2-7, with 8 bases identical to TRBD1. The CDR3 extends over 15 amino acids. Trimming cost V 0 bases and J 2 bases; bases outside gene matches: 4. Per germline, CDR1 SGHRS and CDR2 YFSETQ. In DNA, the CDR3 is TGCGCCAGCAGCTTGGGAGACAGGGGCACCTACGAGCAGTACTTC. It yields the protein CASSLGDRGTYEQYF.

Here the CDR3 DNA reads TGTGCCAGCAGTTTCCTGTCCGGTCCTGCGGGATACGAGCAGTACTTC. It yields the protein CASSFLSGPAGYEQYF. The rearrangement uses TRBV27 and TRBJ2-7; D perhaps matches TRBD2 (6 bases). Germline CDR1 reads MNHEY; CDR2 reads SMNVEV (reference sequence). V lost 3 bases, J lost 4 bases, and 19 bases lay in between. The length of the CDR3 is 16 residues.

This rearrangement joins TRBV6-1 to TRBJ1-5; TRBD1 is a possible D gene (5 bases). The V and J ends lost 7 bases and 3 bases respectively, with 16 bases between them. The CDR3 runs to 15 residues. Per the germline V gene, CDR1 is MNHNS and CDR2 is SASEGT. The CDR3, as DNA: TGTGCCAGCATTCTATCCGCAGGGATCAATCAGCCCCAGCATTTT. Translation gives CASILSAGINQPQHF.

A remark on this clone: This sample includes further DNA sequences coding for the same CDR3. The CDR3 DNA is TGTGCCTGGAGTGTAGGGGGTTACGAGCAGTACTTC. Protein product: CAWSVGGYEQYF. The chain links TRBV30 to TRBJ2-7, with D tentatively TRBD1 (6 bases). Germline values: CDR1 GTSNPN, CDR2 SVGIG (reference sequence). Trimming left V 0 bases short and J 4 bases short, with 7 bases between. CDR3 size: 12 residues.

The chain uses TRBV27 and TRBJ2-2, with 9 bases that match TRBD2. The V gene's germline CDR1 is MNHEY and CDR2 SMNVEV (reference sequence). The CDR3 extends over 18 amino acids. V gave up 3 bases and J gave up 0 bases; unmatched junction bases: 8. The CDR3 nucleotides are TGTGCCAGCAGTTTCCGGCTAGCGGGACCCGCGAACACCGGGGAGCTGTTTTTT. Protein: CASSFRLAGPANTGELFF.

V is TRBV18 and J is TRBJ2-2; 10 bases line up with TRBD2. The germline CDR1 and CDR2 sequences are KGHSH and LQKENI. The CDR3 is made up of 19 amino acids. After removal of 1 base from V and 3 bases from J, the junction contained 11 bases not matched to a gene. Here the CDR3 reads CASSPRSLAGELDTGELFF. In DNA form, the CDR3 reads TGTGCCAGCTCACCACGGTCTCTAGCGGGAGAGCTGGACACCGGGGAGCTGTTTTTT.

The chain recombines TRBV5-1 with TRBJ2-1, with no clear D. CDR3 length: 14 amino acids. Trimming took 0 bases from V and 4 from J, leaving 8 bases between them. Germline CDR1 and CDR2: SGHRS and YFSETQ. The CDR3: CASSLEGKYNEQFF. DNA for the CDR3: TGCGCCAGCAGCTTGGAAGGGAAGTACAATGAGCAGTTCTTC. Complete variable domain (other parts from reference TRBV5-1 and TRBJ2-1): KAGVTQTPRYLIKTRGQQVTLSCSPISGHRSVSWYQQTPGQGLQFLFEYFSETQRNKGNFPGRFSGRQFSNSRSEMNVSTLELGDSALYLCASSLEGKYNEQFFGPGTRLTVL.

The chain uses TRBV5-1 and TRBJ2-5, with D maybe TRBD2 (6 bases). The CDR3 covers 17 residues. V dropped 2 bases and J dropped 6 bases, with 23 bases sitting between them. Germline lookup yields CDR1 SGHRS and CDR2 YFSETQ. The CDR3 loop is CASSLSGALSTGKTQYF. DNA of the CDR3: TGCGCCAGCAGCTTATCGGGAGCATTATCGACGGGAAAGACCCAGTACTTC.

The chain employs TRBV10-2 and TRBJ2-3; D may be TRBD1 (6 bases). The V end lost 5 bases, the J end lost 6 bases, and 18 bases lay between the germline ends. CDR1 is WSHSY and CDR2 is SAAADI in the germline V gene. This CDR3 spans 15 amino acids. CDR3 residues: CASSLVGGVSDTQYF. DNA of the CDR3: TGCGCCAGCAGTTTAGTAGGGGGAGTCTCCGATACGCAGTATTTT.

This clone was observed a single time. V is TRBV19 and J is TRBJ2-7; a weak D match, TRBD1 (6 bases). The germline V and J ends were trimmed by 6 bases and 7 bases, with 16 bases remaining between them. The CDR3 covers 13 residues. CDR1 is LNHDA and CDR2 is SQIVND in the germline V gene (reference sequence). As DNA, the CDR3 is TGTGCCAGTAGCGCTACCTCAAGGGGGGAGCAGTACTTC. Protein: CASSATSRGEQYF.

This sequence joins TRBV15 and TRBJ2-6, with unresolved D. The CDR3 totals 16 residues. The V end lost 0 bases, the J end lost 0 bases, and 6 bases lay between the germline ends. CDR1 is LNHNV, CDR2 YYDKDF, per germline (reference sequence). DNA of the CDR3: TGTGCCACCAGCAGAGATGTCAACTCTGGGGCCAACGTCCTGACTTTC. This encodes CATSRDVNSGANVLTF.

The chain employs TRBV7-9 and TRBJ1-5; unclear D gene. The CDR3 has 13 amino acids. V was trimmed by 2 bases and J by 5 bases, leaving 7 bases between them. Germline assignment: CDR1 SEHNR and CDR2 FQNEAQ (reference sequence). CDR3 nucleotides: TGTGCCAGCAGCTTATATGCGGATCAGCCCCAGCATTTT. Its protein is CASSLYADQPQHF.

This clone occurred a few times. This chain uses TRBV19 with TRBJ1-2; D is unresolved. Trimming cost V 4 bases and J 4 bases, with 22 bases left between them. The CDR3 runs 17 residues. CDR1 is LNHDA, CDR2 SQIVND, per germline (reference sequence). Here the CDR3 reads CASSKLSYPPIPYGYTF. The CDR3 bases are TGTGCCAGTAGTAAACTTTCATACCCTCCAATCCCCTATGGCTACACCTTC.

The V and J genes are TRBV18 and TRBJ2-5; the D is unclear. Germline V gene sequence: CDR1 KGHSH, CDR2 LQKENI. The CDR3 length is 15 residues. V was cut by 2 bases and J by 4 bases, with 14 bases left in between. The CDR3 DNA is TGTGCCAGCTCACCAGAGGCAGGTCGGGCAGAGACCCAGTACTTC. Translating it yields CASSPEAGRAETQYF.

The chain employs TRBV7-8 and TRBJ1-2; no clear D. The CDR3 sequence is 12 residues long. Trimming left V 0 bases short and J 8 bases short, with 7 bases between. Looked up from germline, CDR1 is SGHVS and CDR2 is FQNEAQ. The DNA for the CDR3 is TGTGCCAGCAGCTTAGCGCTCTTCGGCTACACCTTC. This encodes CASSLALFGYTF. The full variable domain, rest sourced from reference TRBV7-8 and TRBJ1-2, is GAGVSQSPRYKVAKRGQDVALRCDPISGHVSLFWYQQALGQGPEFLTYFQNEAQLDKSGLPSDRFFAERPEGSVSTLKIQRTQQEDSAVYLCASSLALFGYTFGSGTRLTVV.

This rearrangement joins TRBV5-8 to TRBJ1-6; 8 bases are a match to TRBD1. There are 13 residues in the CDR3. The V gene's germline CDR1 is SGHTS and CDR2 YDEGEE. The V and J ends lost 4 bases and 7 bases, in that order; junction bases with no gene match: 1. The chain's CDR3 is CASSRDRNSPLHF. The CDR3 nucleotides are TGTGCCAGCAGCCGGGACAGGAATTCACCCCTCCACTTT.